A selection of T cell receptor beta chains follows, all from one sample in a study of cytomegalovirus exposure and HLA in healthy donors. Method: immunoSEQ multiplex PCR; TCRdb's copy keeps in-frame clones and lacks some. The repertoire holds some 240,000 clones, with almost 80% as singletons. The sequenced sample was PBMCs. The receptors were gathered from a male donor in good health and CMV-seronegative. Each CDR3 is given with its conserved first and last residue. D genes are given only for firm matches. Some rows mark clone size as missing; the rest say once, few, many or name a class of expanded clone.

J: TRBJ1-1; V: TRBV5-1; size: .; D: .; DNA: TGCGCCAGCAGATTAAACACTGAAGCTTTCTTT; CDR3: CASRLNTEAFF
J: TRBJ2-1; V: TRBV5-4; size: .; D: .; DNA: TGTGCCAGCAGCACATACCTCCGGACAGCTTACAATGAGCAGTTCTTC; CDR3: CASSTYLRTAYNEQFF
J: TRBJ1-2; V: TRBV2; size: .; D: .; DNA: TGTGCCAACAGTGAAGGTTTGGCTCTGGTTGATGGCTACACCTTC; CDR3: CANSEGLALVDGYTF
J: TRBJ1-1; V: TRBV5-1; size: .; D: .; DNA: TGCGCCAGCAGCTACGGGACACAGAACACTGAAGCTTTCTTT; CDR3: CASSYGTQNTEAFF
J: TRBJ2-7; V: TRBV14; size: once; D: .; DNA: TGTGCCAGCAGCCAAACGGTACAGGGACCCTACGAGCAGTACTTC; CDR3: CASSQTVQGPYEQYF
J: TRBJ2-2; V: TRBV18; size: once; D: .; DNA: TGTGCCAGCTCTACAAAGGAGGGCACCGGGGAGCTGTTTTTT; CDR3: CASSTKEGTGELFF
J: TRBJ2-7; V: TRBV4-2; size: .; D: TRBD2; DNA: TGTGCCAGCAGCCCGGACTCGGGACTAGCGACCTACGAGCAGTACTTC; CDR3: CASSPDSGLATYEQYF
J: TRBJ1-1; V: TRBV29-1; size: few; D: .; DNA: TGCAGCGTTGTTACAGTGATGAACACTGAAGCTTTCTTT; CDR3: CSVVTVMNTEAFF
J: TRBJ2-1; V: TRBV5-1; size: .; D: .; DNA: TGCGCCAGCAGCTTGGATACGGGAATTAATGAGCAGTTCTTC; CDR3: CASSLDTGINEQFF
J: TRBJ2-7; V: TRBV2; size: .; D: TRBD1; DNA: TGTGCCAGCAGTGATCTGGCGACAGGGGGATCCGAGCAGTACTTC; CDR3: CASSDLATGGSEQYF
J: TRBJ2-2; V: TRBV19; size: .; D: TRBD2; DNA: TGTGCCAGTACCTTGACTAGCGGTACGAACACCGGGGAGCTGTTTTTT; CDR3: CASTLTSGTNTGELFF
J: TRBJ1-1; V: TRBV5-6; size: .; D: TRBD1; DNA: TGTGCCAGCAGCTTGGGGGGACAGTCGAACACTGAAGCTTTCTTT; CDR3: CASSLGGQSNTEAFF
J: TRBJ2-1; V: TRBV11-1; size: .; D: .; DNA: TGTGCCAGCAGCTTAAAGGCGGCGTTTAGTGGGACAACCTACAATGAGCAGTTCTTC; CDR3: CASSLKAAFSGTTYNEQFF
J: TRBJ2-7; V: TRBV4-1; size: .; D: .; DNA: TGCGCCAGCAGCCAAGTCCTAGCAATAGCCTACGAGCAGTACTTC; CDR3: CASSQVLAIAYEQYF
J: TRBJ1-4; V: TRBV5-1; size: .; D: TRBD1; DNA: TGCGCCAGCAGGAACCGGGACAGGGCCGATGAAAAACTGTTTTTT; CDR3: CASRNRDRADEKLFF
J: TRBJ1-6; V: TRBV27; size: .; D: .; DNA: TGTGCCAGCAGTTTCAGGGGTTTCAATTCACCCCTCCACTTT; CDR3: CASSFRGFNSPLHF
J: TRBJ1-1; V: TRBV5-1; size: .; D: .; DNA: TGCGCCAGCAGTGGCCGGGGGGCGAACACTGAAGCTTTCTTT; CDR3: CASSGRGANTEAFF
J: TRBJ1-6; V: TRBV6-4; size: .; D: .; DNA: TGTGCCAGCAGCGAGGATCATCGGAATTCACCCCTCCACTTT; CDR3: CASSEDHRNSPLHF
J: TRBJ2-5; V: TRBV19; size: .; D: .; DNA: TGTGCCAGCCGGGGTAGGGAAGGGCAAGAGACCCAGTACTTC; CDR3: CASRGREGQETQYF
J: TRBJ2-4; V: TRBV28; size: .; D: TRBD1; DNA: TGTGCCAGCAGTCCCCCGGGACAGGGTAACATTCAGTACTTC; CDR3: CASSPPGQGNIQYF
J: TRBJ1-1; V: TRBV6-1; size: few; D: .; DNA: TGTGCCAGCAGTCGCGTCATGAACACTGAAGCTTTCTTT; CDR3: CASSRVMNTEAFF
J: TRBJ2-1; V: TRBV29-1; size: .; D: .; DNA: TGCAGCGTTGAAGTTCAGAAATCCTACAATGAGCAGTTCTTC; CDR3: CSVEVQKSYNEQFF
J: TRBJ2-1; V: TRBV10-1; size: .; D: TRBD2; DNA: TGCGCCAGCAGTGAGGGGCTAGCGGGAGTTGGGGAGCAGTTCTTC; CDR3: CASSEGLAGVGEQFF
J: TRBJ2-7; V: TRBV10-3; size: .; D: TRBD1; DNA: TGTGCCATCAGTGTACAGGGACAGTCCTACGAGCAGTACTTC; CDR3: CAISVQGQSYEQYF
J: TRBJ2-7; V: TRBV19; size: .; D: TRBD1; DNA: TGTGCCAGTAGTATGGGACCGGGACAGGGTGCCTACGAGCAGTACTTC; CDR3: CASSMGPGQGAYEQYF
J: TRBJ2-7; V: TRBV7-2; size: .; D: .; DNA: TGTGCCAGCAGCTCCCCTCAAGCGGGCGCTCCCTACGAGCAGTACTTC; CDR3: CASSSPQAGAPYEQYF